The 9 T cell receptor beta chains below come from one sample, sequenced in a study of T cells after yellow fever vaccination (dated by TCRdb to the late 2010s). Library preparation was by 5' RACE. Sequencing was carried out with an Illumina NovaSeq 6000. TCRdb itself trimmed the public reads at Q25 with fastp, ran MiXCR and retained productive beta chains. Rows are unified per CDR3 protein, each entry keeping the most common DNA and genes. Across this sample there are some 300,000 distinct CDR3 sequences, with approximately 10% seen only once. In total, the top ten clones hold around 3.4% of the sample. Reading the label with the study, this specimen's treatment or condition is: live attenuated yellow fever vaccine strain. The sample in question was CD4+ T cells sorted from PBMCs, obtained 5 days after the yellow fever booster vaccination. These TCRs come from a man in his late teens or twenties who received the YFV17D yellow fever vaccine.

Here the CDR3 reads CASRADEVFSYEQYF. CDR3 nucleotides: TGTGCCAGCAGAGCGGACGAGGTTTTCTCCTACGAGCAGTACTTC. This chain uses TRBV6-2 or TRBV6-3 with TRBJ2-7, with TRBD2 as a possible D gene (5 bases). The CDR3 extends over 15 amino acids. V was shortened by 6 bases and J by 0 bases, with 15 bases between the two germline ends. The germline V gene encodes CDR1 MNHEY and CDR2 SVGEGT.

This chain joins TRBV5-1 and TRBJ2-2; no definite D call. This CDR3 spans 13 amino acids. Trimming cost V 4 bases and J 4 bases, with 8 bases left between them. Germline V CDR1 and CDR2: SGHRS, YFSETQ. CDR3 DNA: TGCGCCAGCAGCGTGGAGCGCACCGGGGAGCTGTTTTTT. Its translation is CASSVERTGELFF.

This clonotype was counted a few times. The CDR3 loop reads CSVWAYQETQYF. DNA for the CDR3: TGCAGCGTTTGGGCATACCAAGAGACCCAGTACTTC. The chain carries TRBV29-1 and TRBJ2-5; no clear D. CDR3 length: 12 residues. Germline V lookup: CDR1 SQVTM, CDR2 ANQGSEA. Trimming cost V 5 bases and J 0 bases, with 7 bases left between them.

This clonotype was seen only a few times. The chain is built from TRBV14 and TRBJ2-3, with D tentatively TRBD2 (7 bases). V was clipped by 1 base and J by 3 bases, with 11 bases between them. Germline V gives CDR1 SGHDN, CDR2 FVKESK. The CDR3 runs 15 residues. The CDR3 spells CASSQGGGLTDTQYF. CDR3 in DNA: TGTGCCAGCAGCCAAGGGGGGGGCCTTACAGATACGCAGTATTTT.

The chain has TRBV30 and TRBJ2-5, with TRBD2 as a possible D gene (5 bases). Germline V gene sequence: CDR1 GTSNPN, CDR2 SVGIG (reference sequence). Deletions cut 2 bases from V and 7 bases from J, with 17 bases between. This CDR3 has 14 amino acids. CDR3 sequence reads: CAWSPRTYSGTQYF. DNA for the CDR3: TGTGCCTGGAGTCCCCGGACTTATTCAGGGACCCAGTACTTC.

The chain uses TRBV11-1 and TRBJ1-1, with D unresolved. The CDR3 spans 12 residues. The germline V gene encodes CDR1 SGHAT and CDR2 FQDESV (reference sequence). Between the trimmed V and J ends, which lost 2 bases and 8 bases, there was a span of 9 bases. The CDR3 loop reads CASSLSYTEAFF. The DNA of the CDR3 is TGTGCCAGCAGCTTAAGCTATACAGAAGCTTTCTTT.

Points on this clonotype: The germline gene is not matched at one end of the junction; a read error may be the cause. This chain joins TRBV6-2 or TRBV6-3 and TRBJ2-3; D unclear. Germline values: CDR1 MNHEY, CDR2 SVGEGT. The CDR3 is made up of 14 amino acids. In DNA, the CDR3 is TGTGCCAGCAGTTACTCTGACGGCACAGATACGCTGTATTTT. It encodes CASSYSDGTDTLYF.

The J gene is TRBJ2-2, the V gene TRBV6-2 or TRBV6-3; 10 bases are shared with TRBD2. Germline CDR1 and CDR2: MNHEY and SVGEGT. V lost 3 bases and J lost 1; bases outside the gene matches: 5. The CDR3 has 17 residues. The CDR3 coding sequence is TGTGCCAGCAGTTATCTAAGGACTAGCGGGAACACCGGGGAGCTGTTTTTT. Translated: CASSYLRTSGNTGELFF.

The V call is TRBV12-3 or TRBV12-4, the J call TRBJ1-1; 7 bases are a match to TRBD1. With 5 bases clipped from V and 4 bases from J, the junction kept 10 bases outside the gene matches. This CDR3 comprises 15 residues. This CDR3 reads CASSPGTALGTEAFF. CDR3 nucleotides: TGTGCCAGCAGTCCCGGGACAGCCTTGGGCACTGAAGCTTTCTTT.